This is a list of T cell receptor beta chains from one sample in a study of Ad26.COV2.S vaccination and SARS-CoV-2 variants. The protocol was immunoSEQ multiplex PCR, while the TCRdb copy is restricted to in-frame clones and leaves out a portion. The profile covers about 400,000 clones, with around 82% appearing a single time and approximately 7.8% taken by the ten largest. The sample consisted of peripheral blood, taken in a trial of Ad26.COV2.S vaccine versus placebo. The receptors stem from a person between 18 and 65 years old who received the Ad26.COV2.S COVID-19 vaccine or a placebo. CDR3s include the opening cysteine and the closing phenylalanine or tryptophan. A D gene is named only where the DNA matches it firmly. Only part of the rows carry a size: once, few, many, or a class if the clone is expanded.

TRBJ1-2,-,-,TRBV5-8,TGTGCCAGCAGCTTTACGACTAACTATGGCTACACCTTC,CASSFTTNYGYTF
TRBJ1-2,TRBD1,few,TRBV7-9,TGTGCCAGCAGCTTAGGGGGGACAGGGGCCTATGGCTACACCTTC,CASSLGGTGAYGYTF
TRBJ2-7,-,few,TRBV18,TGTGCCAGCTCACCAGGCGGGTTTGAATCCTACGAGCAGTACTTC,CASSPGGFESYEQYF
TRBJ1-6,TRBD1,-,TRBV10-1,TGCGCCTCCCAGGAACAGGGGGGATCACCCCTCCACTTT,CASQEQGGSPLHF
TRBJ1-6,-,once,TRBV18,TGTGCCAGCTCACCTGACAGGAAGAATTCACCCCTCCACTTT,CASSPDRKNSPLHF
TRBJ1-2,TRBD1,-,TRBV5-1,TGCGCCAGCAGCTGGGGACAGGGGAGGACTAACTATGGCTACACCTTC,CASSWGQGRTNYGYTF
TRBJ1-5,-,-,TRBV4-2,TGTGCCAGCAGCCAAGAGAATCATGATCAGCCCCAGCATTTT,CASSQENHDQPQHF
TRBJ2-7,TRBD2,-,TRBV6-2/TRBV6-3,TGTGCCAGCAGTTACCCATCAACTAGCGGTCCCAGCTCCTACGAGCAGTACTTC,CASSYPSTSGPSSYEQYF
TRBJ2-7,-,-,TRBV27,TGTGCCAGCTCCTGGGGAAACGAGCAGTACTTC,CASSWGNEQYF
TRBJ2-7,-,-,TRBV13,TGTGCCAGCAGCCGAGCGGGCGAGCAGTACTTC,CASSRAGEQYF
TRBJ2-2,-,-,TRBV29-1,TGCAGCGTTTTCGGACAGAACACCGGGGAGCTGTTTTTT,CSVFGQNTGELFF
TRBJ1-1,-,-,TRBV27,TGTGCCAGCAGTCCAGGGGTCCCTGAAGCTTTCTTT,CASSPGVPEAFF
TRBJ2-7,-,-,TRBV2,TGTGCCAGCAGGGGGTTAGGACAGTCCTACGAGCAGTACTTC,CASRGLGQSYEQYF
TRBJ2-3,-,-,TRBV9,TGTGCCAGCAGCCCCCAACCTAGCACAGATACGCAGTATTTT,CASSPQPSTDTQYF